This entry lists 23 T cell receptor beta chains sequenced from one sample in a study of T cell repertoires in cytomegalovirus infection. TCRdb recomputed calls from the reads with MiXCR, one row per CDR3 protein. The sample lists some 320,000 distinct CDR3 sequences, 9% to 9.5% occurring once. The sample consisted of PBMCs. These receptor sequences come from a human donor in good health (CMV status not recorded). Some clones in this sample may be carry-over from other donors' samples.

This clonotype appeared a few times. The rearrangement uses TRBV5-6 and TRBJ1-1; a possible D gene is TRBD1 (6 bases). Trimming took 1 base from V and 6 from J, leaving 16 bases between them. This CDR3 contains 15 residues. Per germline, CDR1 SGHDT and CDR2 YYEEEE. DNA of the CDR3: TGTGCCAGCAGCTTGCGGCCCGGGACACCACCTGAAGCTTTCTTT. Residues: CASSLRPGTPPEAFF.

This clonotype was seen only a few times. The V call is TRBV4-3, the J call TRBJ2-1; 7 nucleotides agree with TRBD2. Germline assignment: CDR1 LGHNA and CDR2 YSLEER. The CDR3 has 16 residues. The J segment lost 5 bases and the V segment lost 5 bases, leaving 12 bases of the junction unmatched. The CDR3 DNA follows: TGCGCCAGCAGCGCCCAGTCTCCGGGAGGAAACAATGAGCAGTTCTTC. It translates to CASSAQSPGGNNEQFF.

This clonotype was counted at least ten times. The chain recombines TRBV6-2 or TRBV6-3 with TRBJ2-5, with D perhaps being TRBD1 or TRBD2 (5 bases each). Germline CDR1 reads MNHEY; CDR2 reads SVGEGT. The CDR3 is 15 residues long. V was shortened by 6 bases and J by 7 bases, with 21 bases between the two germline ends. This CDR3 reads CASSDTTEGPVTQYF. The CDR3 DNA follows: TGTGCCAGCAGCGACACGACAGAGGGCCCGGTGACCCAGTACTTC.

V and J are TRBV6-5 and TRBJ2-1, with D perhaps TRBD2 (6 bases). The CDR3 is made up of 13 amino acids. CDR1 is MNHEY and CDR2 is SVGAGI in the germline V gene. V was clipped by 7 bases and J by 7 bases, with 14 bases between them. The CDR3, as DNA: TGTGCCAGCACCTGGGGGGATATTAATGAGCAGTTCTTC. Protein product: CASTWGDINEQFF.

In this sample, this clonotype turned up a few times. This sequence joins TRBV6-5 and TRBJ2-1; D gene uncertain. The CDR3 sequence is 14 residues long. Germline assignment: CDR1 MNHEY and CDR2 SVGAGI. The germline V and J ends were trimmed by 6 bases and 2 bases, with 11 bases remaining between them. The chain's CDR3 is CASRVSSPYNEQFF. Written as DNA, the CDR3 is TGTGCCAGCAGGGTTAGTAGCCCCTACAATGAGCAGTTCTTC.

By frequency in the sample, this clonotype is medium-sized (0.01 to 0.1%). V is TRBV7-2 and J is TRBJ2-1; 8 bases agree with TRBD2. Trimming cost V 5 bases and J 4 bases; bases outside gene matches: 10. In germline, CDR1 is SGHTA, CDR2 FQGNSA. The CDR3 contains 16 residues. CDR3 coding DNA: TGTGCCAGCAGCCCCCCGGGGGGGGCCACTTACAATGAGCAGTTCTTC. This codes for CASSPPGGATYNEQFF.

The chain joins TRBV28 to TRBJ2-1, with 9 positions matching TRBD2. The CDR3 contains 14 residues. Losses at the gene ends were 9 bases for V and 6 bases for J; bases not matched to a gene: 9. CDR1 and CDR2 (germline): MDHEN, SYDVKM. In DNA form, the CDR3 reads TGTGCCAGTCTGACGGGACTAGCTATCAATGAGCAGTTCTTC. This codes for CASLTGLAINEQFF.

In this sample, this clonotype turned up many times. This chain uses TRBV9 with TRBJ1-1, with 8 positions matching TRBD1. This CDR3 comprises 16 residues. Germline V lookup: CDR1 SGDLS, CDR2 YYNGEE. With V trimmed by 6 bases and J by 0 bases, 10 bases remained unmatched. CDR3 DNA sequence: TGTGCCAGCACCAAGACAGGGGAGGCTATGAACACTGAAGCTTTCTTT. The encoded protein is CASTKTGEAMNTEAFF.

J is TRBJ2-2 and V is TRBV5-3; D unresolved. TRBV5-3 is annotated as an ORF whose role is uncertain. Trimming took 8 bases from V and 5 from J, leaving 19 bases between them. The CDR3 has 15 residues. Here the CDR3 reads CASSKPPYGTGELFF. CDR3 nucleotides: TGTGCCAGCAGCAAACCCCCCTACGGAACCGGGGAGCTGTTTTTT.

This clonotype was found a few times. The chain is built from TRBV7-3 and TRBJ2-2; 10 bases are a match to TRBD2. CDR1 and CDR2 (germline): SGHTA, FQGTGA. The junction had 7 bases not matched to a gene; V was cut back by 6 bases and J by 6 bases. The CDR3 is made up of 15 amino acids. CDR3 residues: CASRSPLAGAGELFF. CDR3 coding DNA: TGTGCCAGCAGATCGCCCCTAGCGGGAGCCGGGGAGCTGTTTTTT. Full variable domain (outside the CDR3, taken from reference TRBV7-3 and TRBJ2-2): GAGVSQTPSNKVTEKGKYVELRCDPISGHTALYWYRQSLGQGPEFLIYFQGTGAADDSGLPNDRFFAVRPEGSVSTLKIQRTERGDSAVYLCASRSPLAGAGELFFGEGSRLTVL.

The chain uses TRBV4-3 and TRBJ2-7; 9 bases are shared with TRBD1. Germline CDR1 LGHNA, CDR2 YSLEER. The J segment lost 3 bases and the V segment lost 4 bases, leaving 7 bases of the junction unmatched. The CDR3 sequence is 15 residues long. The DNA for the CDR3 is TGCGCCAGCAGCCGGACGACAGGGGGAGTCTACGAGCAGTACTTC. Residues: CASSRTTGGVYEQYF.

V usage is TRBV30 and J usage is TRBJ2-7, with 11 positions matching TRBD1. The junction had 7 bases not matched to a gene; V was cut back by 5 bases and J by 7 bases. Germline V gene sequence: CDR1 GTSNPN, CDR2 SVGIG (reference sequence). The CDR3 totals 13 residues. The CDR3 DNA is TGTGCCTGGGAGGGGACAGGGGGTTGGGAGCAGTACTTC. It is translated as CAWEGTGGWEQYF.

This clonotype was seen a handful of times. This chain joins TRBV30 and TRBJ2-3; D not certain. V dropped 0 bases and J dropped 5 bases, with 12 bases sitting between them. The CDR3 contains 14 residues. Germline CDR1 GTSNPN, CDR2 SVGIG (reference sequence). CDR3 protein: CAWSVRNYGDTQYF. CDR3 DNA: TGTGCCTGGAGTGTACGAAATTATGGAGATACGCAGTATTTT.

There are many counts of this clonotype. The chain carries TRBV7-2 and TRBJ2-4; 9 nucleotides match TRBD1. CDR3 length: 17 residues. The germline V gene has CDR1 SGHTA and CDR2 FQGNSA. The J segment lost 0 bases and the V segment lost 5 bases, leaving 8 bases of the junction unmatched. As DNA, the CDR3 is TGTGCCAGCAGCCAGACGGGACAGGGTATAGCCAAAAACATTCAGTACTTC. It translates to CASSQTGQGIAKNIQYF.

The chain combines TRBV6-2 or TRBV6-3 with TRBJ2-7; possibly TRBD1 or TRBD2 for D (5 bases each). Trimming took off 0 bases at V and 6 bases at J, with 18 bases between the two ends. Germline V gene lookup returns CDR1 MNHEY and CDR2 SVGEGT. The CDR3 runs to 16 residues. The CDR3 nucleotides read TGTGCCAGCAGTTACTCCGCGGCACCCAGTGGGGGCGAGCAGTACTTC. Protein product: CASSYSAAPSGGEQYF.

This clonotype came up a few times. This chain uses TRBV11-3 with TRBJ2-3, with TRBD2 matching 9 bases. With V trimmed by 3 bases and J by 2 bases, 3 bases remained unmatched. CDR1 and CDR2 from the germline V gene are SGHNT and YENEEA. CDR3 length: 15 amino acids. CDR3 protein: CASSFGGRDTDTQYF. The DNA of the CDR3 is TGTGCCAGCAGCTTTGGCGGGAGGGACACAGATACGCAGTATTTT.

There are many counts of this clonotype. The chain has TRBV6-2 or TRBV6-3 and TRBJ2-3, with D perhaps TRBD2 (6 bases). The germline CDR1 and CDR2 sequences are MNHEY and SVGEGT. V was pared by 2 bases and J by 3 bases, with 15 bases between. The CDR3 is made up of 16 amino acids. The CDR3 nucleotides are TGTGCCAGCAGTTACACGTTTCGGGAGAAGACAGATACGCAGTATTTT. Amino acids: CASSYTFREKTDTQYF.

At least ten counts were recorded for this clonotype. CDR3 sequence (DNA): TGTGCCAGCAGCTTAGGAGCCAGGGGAGGTCAAGAGACCCAGTACTTC. Its translation is CASSLGARGGQETQYF. This chain uses TRBV7-2 with TRBJ2-5; either TRBD1 or TRBD2 may supply D (6 bases each). The length of the CDR3 is 16 residues. The V gene's germline CDR1 is SGHTA and CDR2 FQGNSA. V shed 1 base and J shed 2 bases, with 14 bases lying between them.

This clonotype was seen only a few times. V is TRBV11-2 and J is TRBJ1-2; D is unclear. CDR1 and CDR2 from the germline V gene are SGHAT and FQNNGV. The germline V and J ends were trimmed by 5 bases and 5 bases, with 15 bases remaining between them. This CDR3 contains 14 residues. CDR3 bases: TGTGCCAGCAGCCCCCCCGAAATGGGGTATGGCTACACCTTC. Translation: CASSPPEMGYGYTF. Full variable domain (outside the CDR3, taken from reference TRBV11-2 and TRBJ1-2): EAGVAQSPRYKIIEKRQSVAFWCNPISGHATLYWYQQILGQGPKLLIQFQNNGVVDDSQLPKDRFSAERLKGVDSTLKIQPAKLEDSAVYLCASSPPEMGYGYTFGSGTRLTVV.

This clonotype was seen a handful of times. The chain recombines TRBV6-2 or TRBV6-3 with TRBJ1-5; D remains unclear. Trimming removed 5 bases at V and 5 bases at J, with 16 bases between. The CDR3 is 15 residues long. CDR1 MNHEY and CDR2 SVGEGT come from the germline V gene. CDR3 protein: CASSPPSPVHQPQHF. The CDR3 region has the DNA TGTGCCAGCAGTCCCCCATCCCCAGTCCATCAGCCCCAGCATTTT.

This clonotype was observed many times. The genes are TRBV6-2 or TRBV6-3 and TRBJ2-6; no definite D call. The V gene's germline CDR1 is MNHEY and CDR2 SVGEGT. The CDR3 is made up of 13 amino acids. V was trimmed by 6 bases and J by 0 bases, leaving 3 bases between them. The DNA for the CDR3 is TGTGCCAGCAGCGGCTCTGGGGCCAACGTCCTGACTTTC. It codes for CASSGSGANVLTF.

The chain combines TRBV2 with TRBJ2-2, with 12 positions matching TRBD1. Germline loops: CDR1 SNHLY, CDR2 FYNNEI. V lost 8 bases to trimming and J lost 7 bases; unmatched junction nucleotides: 8. The CDR3 has 15 residues. In DNA form, the CDR3 reads TGTGCCAGCGGAAGGGACAGGGGGCTCATCGGGGAGCTGTTTTTT. The encoded protein is CASGRDRGLIGELFF.

CDR3 sequence: CAISPMTGTYEQYF. The CDR3 DNA is TGTGCCATCAGCCCAATGACAGGGACCTACGAGCAGTACTTC. The J gene is TRBJ2-7, the V gene TRBV10-3, with 7 bases lining up with TRBD1. This CDR3 has 14 amino acids. Trimming took 6 bases from V and 2 from J; bases not matched to a gene: 7. CDR1 and CDR2 (germline): ENHRY, SYGVKD.